Shown below are 3 T cell receptor beta chains from a single sample sequenced in a study of blood T cell repertoires in COVID-19. TCRdb's table, derived via immunoSEQ multiplex PCR, lists solely in-frame clones and lacks some. The sample lists about 670,000 clones, about 87% occurring once. The specimen was peripheral blood. All receptors derive from a woman aged 18-35 years with acute or convalescent COVID-19.

This clone was picked up one time. Other DNA sequences within the sample encode an identical CDR3. This chain joins TRBV18 and TRBJ1-1, with D perhaps TRBD1 (6 bases). Trimming took off 3 bases at V and 0 bases at J, with 8 bases between the two ends. CDR1 is KGHSH, CDR2 LQKENI, per germline. The CDR3 covers 14 residues. CDR3 region: CASSPGQLNTEAFF. CDR3 coding DNA: TGTGCCAGCTCACCGGGACAACTGAACACTGAAGCTTTCTTT.

J is TRBJ1-1 and V is TRBV12-3 or TRBV12-4; D is uncertain. The V end lost 6 bases, the J end lost 2 bases, and 7 bases lay between the germline ends. There are 12 residues in the CDR3. CDR3 sequence (DNA): TGTGCCAGCAGCTACAGAAACACTGAAGCTTTCTTT. It yields the protein CASSYRNTEAFF.

The rearrangement joins TRBV4-2 to TRBJ2-3; 7 nucleotides match TRBD2. The V gene's germline CDR1 is LGHNA and CDR2 YNFKEQ. CDR3 size: 15 residues. Trimming at V came to 3 bases and at J to 6 bases, leaving 9 bases not matched to a gene. The CDR3 region has the DNA TGTGCCAGCAGCCAGGGTCCTGGGACTACTGATACGCAGTATTTT. This encodes CASSQGPGTTDTQYF.